Below, 12 T cell receptor beta chains from the same sample are listed, as sequenced in a study of blood T cell repertoires in COVID-19. Here immunoSEQ multiplex PCR was the method, and the copy in TCRdb shows in-frame clones only, minus some. Of 120,000 or so clones in the sample, around 89% are singletons; the top ten hold 6.5% to 9%. Sequencing was performed on peripheral blood. All receptors derive from a man between 50 and 59 years old with acute or convalescent COVID-19.

This CDR3 is CASSLGQGRTDTQYF. CDR3 DNA: TGTGCCAGCAGCCTAGGACAGGGCCGCACAGATACGCAGTATTTT. The chain combines TRBV7-9 with TRBJ2-3; 8 bases are shared with TRBD1. CDR3 length: 15 amino acids. The V gene's germline CDR1 is SEHNR and CDR2 FQNEAQ (reference sequence). Trimming removed 5 bases from V and 1 base from J; junction bases left unmatched: 5.

This chain uses TRBV27 with TRBJ2-7; 11 bases are a match to TRBD2. CDR3 size: 15 residues. The ends lost 5 bases at V and 3 bases at J; junction bases unmatched: 6. Looked up from germline, CDR1 is MNHEY and CDR2 is SMNVEV (reference sequence). CDR3 DNA sequence: TGTGCCAGCAGTACCTCCGGGACTAGCGGCTACGAGCAGTACTTC. It translates to CASSTSGTSGYEQYF.

The J gene is TRBJ2-4, the V gene TRBV7-2; D might be TRBD1 (6 bases). Trimming took off 5 bases at V and 0 bases at J, with 14 bases between the two ends. Germline V gives CDR1 SGHTA, CDR2 FQGNSA. This CDR3 has 16 residues. Here the CDR3 DNA reads TGTGCCAGCAGCCTAACCACAGGGCTAGCCAAAAACATTCAGTACTTC. Amino acids: CASSLTTGLAKNIQYF.

The chain recombines TRBV7-2 with TRBJ2-3, with 9 bases lining up with TRBD1. Germline CDR1 SGHTA, CDR2 FQGNSA. The junction had 10 bases not matched to a gene; V was cut back by 4 bases and J by 5 bases. The CDR3 consists of 16 residues. The DNA of the CDR3 is TGTGCCAGCAGCTCCTCCCACAGGGGGCGGGGAGATACGCAGTATTTT. It specifies CASSSSHRGRGDTQYF.

This clone was seen only once. The CDR3: CASSFRTGDLEQYF. The CDR3 DNA reads as TGTGCCAGCAGCTTCCGGACAGGGGATCTCGAGCAGTACTTC. This chain uses TRBV7-2 with TRBJ2-7, with TRBD1 identical over 9 bases. V was pared by 3 bases and J by 6 bases, with 6 bases of the junction left unmatched. The CDR3 is 14 residues long. Germline V CDR1 and CDR2: SGHTA, FQGNSA.

This rearrangement joins TRBV6-5 to TRBJ1-2; the match to TRBD1 covers 8 bases. The CDR3 extends over 15 amino acids. Germline CDR1 is MNHEY and CDR2 is SVGAGI. Trimming removed 10 bases from V and 0 bases from J; junction bases left unmatched: 10. The CDR3 protein is CATTDRVNSNYGYTF. The CDR3 DNA follows: TGTGCCACTACGGACAGGGTTAATTCTAACTATGGCTACACCTTC.

The rearrangement joins TRBV27 to TRBJ2-7; 7 bases line up with TRBD1. V lost 6 bases, J lost 1 base, and 9 bases stayed unmatched. The germline gives CDR1 MNHEY, CDR2 SMNVEV (reference sequence). This CDR3 contains 15 residues. In DNA form, the CDR3 reads TGTGCCAGCAGCCTTAGACAGGGAGTTTCCTACGAGCAGTACTTC. Translation: CASSLRQGVSYEQYF.

This clone was seen just once. The chain is built from TRBV4-2 and TRBJ2-3, with 9 bases identical to TRBD1. This CDR3 region has 17 residues. J gave up 2 bases and V 1 base, and 7 bases lay outside the gene matches. Germline CDR1 reads LGHNA; CDR2 reads YNFKEQ. Here the CDR3 reads CASSQAQDRGPTDTQYF. The CDR3 DNA is TGTGCCAGCAGCCAAGCCCAGGACAGGGGCCCCACAGATACGCAGTATTTT.

This clone was seen just once. The V and J genes are TRBV27 and TRBJ1-6; D not resolved. Germline loops: CDR1 MNHEY, CDR2 SMNVEV (reference sequence). Trimming removed 11 bases at V and 8 bases at J, with 16 bases between. The CDR3 totals 13 residues. DNA for the CDR3: TGTGCCGCCTCAGACTATGGGGATTCACCCCTCCACTTT. Translating it yields CAASDYGDSPLHF.

The chain links TRBV4-1 to TRBJ2-7; 11 bases line up with TRBD2. Germline values: CDR1 MGHRA, CDR2 YSYEKL. CDR3 size: 19 residues. V lost 1 base, J lost 2 bases, and 13 bases stayed unmatched. CDR3 residues: CASSQVSGRANVGTYEQYF. As DNA, the CDR3 is TGCGCCAGCAGCCAAGTTAGCGGGAGGGCCAATGTAGGAACCTACGAGCAGTACTTC.

The rearrangement uses TRBV10-2 and TRBJ2-3, with 9 positions matching TRBD2. The CDR3 totals 16 residues. After removal of 6 bases from V and 6 bases from J, the junction contained 13 bases not matched to a gene. Germline assignment: CDR1 WSHSY and CDR2 SAAADI. The CDR3 here is CASSSLAGDIEDTQYF. The CDR3 coding sequence is TGCGCCAGCAGCAGTTTAGCGGGAGATATTGAGGATACGCAGTATTTT.

The chain has TRBV6-5 and TRBJ2-7, with TRBD2 matching over 8 bases. From germline, CDR1 is MNHEY and CDR2 SVGAGI. This CDR3 region has 15 residues. V lost 6 bases to trimming and J lost 2 bases; unmatched junction nucleotides: 9. The CDR3 protein is CASSLSSGSAYEQYF. CDR3 sequence (DNA): TGTGCCAGCAGCCTGTCTAGCGGGTCGGCCTACGAGCAGTACTTC.